A selection of T cell receptor beta chains follows, all from one sample in a study of CD8+ T cells in alopecia areata. Sequenced by immunoSEQ multiplex PCR; TCRdb stores in-frame clones only, minus some. The sample has some 190,000 clones; 40% to 55% are singletons. The starting material was CD8+ T cells sorted from blood, obtained between weeks 51 and 54, from a patient treated with tofacitinib. The receptor set was obtained from a human donor with alopecia areata. The CDR3 runs from the conserved cysteine through the conserved F or W. The D gene is left open where the match is weak. Not every row has a clone size; where given, it reads once, few, many or a size class.

>.|few|TRBJ2-7|TRBV13
CASSPGQHVYEQYF
TGTGCCAGCAGCCCCGGGCAGCATGTCTACGAGCAGTACTTC
>.|few|TRBJ2-5|TRBV23-1
CASSSQRETQYF
TGCGCCAGCAGTTCACAGCGCGAGACCCAGTACTTC
>.|few|TRBJ1-4|TRBV18
CASSRATANEKLFF
TGTGCCAGCTCCCGGGCGACAGCTAATGAAAAACTGTTTTTT
>TRBD2|.|TRBJ2-1|TRBV29-1
CSVDQLAGGNEQFF
TGCAGCGTTGATCAACTAGCGGGGGGGAATGAGCAGTTCTTC
>.|.|TRBJ2-2|TRBV5-4
CASSQGQDTGELFF
TGTGCCAGCAGCCAGGGGCAGGACACCGGGGAGCTGTTTTTT
>.|.|TRBJ2-6|TRBV4-3
CASSQDGGAAGANVLTF
TGCGCCAGCAGCCAAGATGGAGGGGCGGCTGGGGCCAACGTCCTGACTTTC
>.|few|TRBJ2-5|TRBV7-9
CASSLGQQETQYF
TGTGCCAGCAGCCTGGGGCAGCAAGAGACCCAGTACTTC
>TRBD2|.|TRBJ2-3|TRBV7-6
CASSLLAGGTDTQYF
TGTGCCAGCAGCTTACTAGCGGGGGGCACAGATACGCAGTATTTT
>.|.|TRBJ1-2|TRBV2
CASPARGQGDGYTF
TGTGCCAGCCCCGCGAGAGGGCAGGGCGATGGCTACACCTTC
>.|.|TRBJ2-7|TRBV4-1
CASSLTGSYEQYF
TGCGCCAGCAGCCTGACAGGCTCCTACGAGCAGTACTTC
>.|once|TRBJ2-7|TRBV12-2
CASRPGQVPYEQYF
TGTGCAAGTCGCCCGGGACAGGTACCCTACGAGCAGTACTTC
>TRBD2|.|TRBJ2-1|TRBV13
CASSQGLEGNNEQFF
TGTGCCAGCAGCCAAGGACTAGAGGGTAACAATGAGCAGTTCTTC
>TRBD1|.|TRBJ2-7|TRBV5-4
CASSQGTGYEQYF
TGTGCCAGCAGCCAGGGGACAGGCTACGAGCAGTACTTC
>TRBD1|.|TRBJ1-5|TRBV15
CATSRAGGRQPQHF
TGTGCCACCAGCAGAGCAGGGGGCCGCCAGCCCCAGCATTTT
>.|few|TRBJ2-7|TRBV30
CAWSFTQGHEQYF
TGTGCCTGGAGTTTTACACAGGGCCACGAGCAGTACTTC
>.|few|TRBJ2-3|TRBV7-2
CASSLDRRADTQYF
TGTGCCAGCAGCTTAGACAGGCGGGCAGATACGCAGTATTTT
>.|.|TRBJ2-2|TRBV7-9
CASSLGGAGELFF
TGTGCCAGCAGCCTCGGTGGCGCCGGGGAGCTGTTTTTT
>.|.|TRBJ1-5|TRBV5-4
CASSLGQPQHF
TGTGCCAGCAGCTTGGGTCAGCCCCAGCATTTT
>TRBD2|.|TRBJ2-3|TRBV30
CAWNGGGNTDTQYF
TGTGCCTGGAATGGCGGGGGAAACACAGATACGCAGTATTTT
>.|few|TRBJ1-2|TRBV30
CAWSYGTEYGYTF
TGTGCCTGGAGCTACGGGACGGAGTATGGCTACACCTTC
>TRBD1|.|TRBJ2-7|TRBV11-2
CASSLGGGTGTEQYF
TGTGCCAGCAGCTTAGGAGGCGGGACAGGAACCGAGCAGTACTTC
>TRBD1|few|TRBJ2-7|TRBV5-6
CASSPTDRVYEQYF
TGTGCCAGCAGCCCGACGGACAGGGTGTACGAGCAGTACTTC
>TRBD1|once|TRBJ1-2|TRBV6-5
CASSSPRTGRYGYTF
TGTGCCAGCAGCTCGCCTCGGACAGGACGTTATGGCTACACCTTC
>TRBD1|few|TRBJ1-1|TRBV7-9
CASSPPDRAGEAFF
TGTGCCAGCAGCCCACCGGACAGGGCTGGGGAAGCTTTCTTT
>.|.|TRBJ1-5|TRBV7-9
CASSLEAGQDSNQPQHF
TGTGCCAGCAGCTTAGAGGCCGGGCAGGATAGCAATCAGCCCCAGCATTTT
>.|.|TRBJ2-1|TRBV4-1
CASSPVPGGDEQFF
TGCGCCAGCAGCCCCGTACCCGGAGGGGATGAGCAGTTCTTC
>.|.|TRBJ2-6|TRBV19
CASSSSSQGANVLTF
TGTGCCAGTAGTAGCTCCAGTCAGGGGGCCAACGTCCTGACTTTC
>TRBD2|.|TRBJ2-3|TRBV13
CASSHTSGGAAQYF
TGTGCCAGCAGCCATACTAGCGGGGGGGCCGCGCAGTATTTT
>.|.|TRBJ2-1|TRBV29-1
CSVEDLTPRGYEQFF
TGCAGCGTTGAAGATCTAACCCCCCGGGGCTATGAGCAGTTCTTC
>TRBD1|few|TRBJ2-2|TRBV29-1
CSVPGTDERTGELFF
TGCAGCGTGCCCGGGACAGACGAAAGGACCGGGGAGCTGTTTTTT
>.|once|TRBJ2-7|TRBV7-9
CASSLVTDSLYEQYF
TGTGCCAGCAGCTTAGTAACGGATTCCCTCTACGAGCAGTACTTC
>.|.|TRBJ1-1|TRBV4-1
CASSQDLGNTEAFF
TGCGCCAGCAGCCAAGATCTAGGAAACACTGAAGCTTTCTTT
>TRBD1|.|TRBJ1-1|TRBV27
CASSLSPGTGNTEAFF
TGTGCCAGCAGTTTATCGCCTGGGACAGGGAACACTGAAGCTTTCTTT
>TRBD1|.|TRBJ2-1|TRBV29-1
CSVLTGGNEQFF
TGCAGCGTTTTGACAGGGGGCAATGAGCAGTTCTTC
>.|.|TRBJ2-3|TRBV5-1
CASSRQGSTDTQYF
TGCGCCAGCAGCCGCCAAGGGAGCACAGATACGCAGTATTTT
>.|.|TRBJ1-4|TRBV29-1
CSARGGDEKLFF
TGCAGCGCGAGGGGAGGGGATGAAAAACTGTTTTTT
>.|.|TRBJ2-6|TRBV5-4
CASSQGVRSSGANVLTF
TGTGCCAGCAGCCAAGGGGTTCGTTCTTCTGGGGCCAACGTCCTGACTTTC
>.|.|TRBJ1-6|TRBV29-1
CSVRVGWDSPLHF
TGCAGCGTTCGAGTCGGCTGGGATTCACCCCTCCACTTT
>.|.|TRBJ2-5|TRBV7-8
CASSTPGRQETQYF
TGTGCCAGCAGCACCCCGGGACGGCAAGAGACCCAGTACTTC